This TCR beta chain derives from a study of cytomegalovirus exposure and HLA in healthy donors. This CDR3 spans 13 amino acids. Germline lookup yields CDR1 SGDLS and CDR2 YYNGEE. Unmatched junction bases numbered 8, after V lost 4 bases and J lost 15 bases. Clones were sequenced by immunoSEQ multiplex PCR, and TCRdb holds only the in-frame ones, with some missing. The data hold about 110,000 clones, with more than 70% observed a single time. The sample consisted of PBMCs. The rearrangement joins TRBV9 to TRBJ2-1, with 12 nucleotides matching TRBD2. This receptor was identified in a young woman in good health and CMV-seronegative. CDR3 in amino acids: CASSPRTSGNLFF. The DNA of the CDR3 is TGTGCCAGCAGCCCAAGGACTAGCGGGAACCTGTTCTTC.